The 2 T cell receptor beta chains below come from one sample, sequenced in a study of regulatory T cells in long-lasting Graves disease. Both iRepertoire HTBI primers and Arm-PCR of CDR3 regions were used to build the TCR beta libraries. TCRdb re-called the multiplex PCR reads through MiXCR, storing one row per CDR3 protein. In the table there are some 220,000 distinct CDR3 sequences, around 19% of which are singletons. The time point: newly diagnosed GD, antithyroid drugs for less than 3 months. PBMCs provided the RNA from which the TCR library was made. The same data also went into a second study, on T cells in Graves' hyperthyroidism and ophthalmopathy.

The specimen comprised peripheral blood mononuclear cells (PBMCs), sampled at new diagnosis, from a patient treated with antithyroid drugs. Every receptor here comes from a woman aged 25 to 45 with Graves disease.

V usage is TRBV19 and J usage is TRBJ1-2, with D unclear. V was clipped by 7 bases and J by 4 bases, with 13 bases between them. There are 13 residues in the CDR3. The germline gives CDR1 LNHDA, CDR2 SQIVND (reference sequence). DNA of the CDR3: TGTGCCAGTACCGACGGGCAATTCTATGGCTACACCTTC. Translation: CASTDGQFYGYTF.

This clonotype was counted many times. CDR3 region: CASSPGLRSGNTIYF. The CDR3 coding sequence is TGTGCCAGCAGTCCGGGACTGCGCTCTGGAAACACCATATATTTT. The chain employs TRBV12-3 or TRBV12-4 and TRBJ1-3; a weak D match, TRBD1 (5 bases). This CDR3 is built from 15 residues. V lost 5 bases and J lost 0, with 11 bases in between.